Reported below is one T cell receptor beta chain. Germline loops: CDR1 SGHNT, CDR2 YYREEE (reference sequence). There are 13 residues in the CDR3. V was pared by 4 bases and J by 5 bases, with 12 bases between. Treatment noted: 15 to 20 received Ad26.COV2.S at low or high dose, single or two shots; 5 received placebo; per-sample allocation not given. The samples were gathered on day 63 after the first injection of vaccine or placebo. The sample originates from a study of Ad26.COV2.S vaccination and SARS-CoV-2 variants. On the study more broadly: As a participant in COV1001, the donor was in the Ad26.COV2.S trial arm. Ad26.COV2.S given intramuscularly, once or twice 56 days apart.

Profiling relied on immunoSEQ multiplex PCR, and the TCRdb table lists in-frame clones only, not all of them. The table has roughly 700,000 clones, roughly 90% seen once. Material: peripheral blood, obtained in a trial of Ad26.COV2.S vaccine versus placebo. The chain recombines TRBV5-4 with TRBJ2-5; a possible D gene is TRBD2 (6 bases). The source is a person between 18 and 65 years old who received the Ad26.COV2.S COVID-19 vaccine or a placebo. The CDR3 DNA reads TGTGCCAGCAGCCAAGGACTATGGGAGACCCAGTACTTC. It yields the protein CASSQGLWETQYF.